Presented here are 29 T cell receptor beta chains from one specimen sequenced in a study of T cells in Graves' hyperthyroidism and ophthalmopathy. Amplified TCR beta CDR3 regions came from RNA transcripts. HTBI primers were employed in a first-round RT-PCR of the TCR CDR3. TCRdb itself ran the multiplex PCR reads through MiXCR, one entry per CDR3 protein. The table records 45,000 or so distinct CDR3 sequences, 45% to 50% of them present only once. Sequencing was carried out using peripheral blood or thyroid tissue (not recorded which). These receptors all stem from a woman aged 50 to 60 with Graves' hyperthyroidism.

The sample holds many counts of this clonotype. The V gene is TRBV19, the J gene TRBJ2-7; D may be TRBD1 (6 bases). Germline CDR1 is LNHDA and CDR2 is SQIVND (reference sequence). This CDR3 spans 13 amino acids. Trimming cost V 5 bases and J 2 bases, with 10 bases left between them. The CDR3 coding sequence is TGTGCCAGTAGTTACAGGGTCGCCTACGAGCAGTACTTC. It specifies CASSYRVAYEQYF.

V gene TRBV29-1 combines with J gene TRBJ2-5; 8 bases map to TRBD1. The V and J ends lost 7 bases and 0 bases, in that order; junction bases with no gene match: 16. The CDR3 is 17 residues long. Germline assignment: CDR1 SQVTM and CDR2 ANQGSEA. The CDR3 sequence is CSARSGQGVTDQETQYF. The CDR3 bases are TGCAGCGCCAGGAGTGGACAGGGAGTTACCGACCAAGAGACCCAGTACTTC.

Details on this clonotype: Here the CDR3 omits its conserved ending phenylalanine or tryptophan, so a read error is the likely source. Because the CDR3's place on the DNA is in doubt, the DNA is left out and the CDR3 is given as listed by TCRdb. The chain links TRBV20-1 to TRBJ2-5; the DNA was not used to check the table's D call, TRBD2. Germline CDR1 reads DFQATT; CDR2 reads SNEGSKA (reference sequence). Including both end residues, the CDR3 is 8 amino acids long. The CDR3 loop is CSARAGTS.

This chain uses TRBV9 with TRBJ1-3; a weak D match, TRBD1 (6 bases). The CDR3 is made up of 16 amino acids. Germline assignment: CDR1 SGDLS and CDR2 YYNGEE. The germline V and J ends were trimmed by 3 bases and 3 bases, with 16 bases remaining between them. The CDR3 reads CASSDSGAAIGNTIYF. In DNA, the CDR3 is TGTGCCAGCAGCGATTCAGGGGCGGCGATTGGAAACACCATATATTTT.

This clonotype was counted a few times. This chain joins TRBV2 and TRBJ1-1; possible D gene TRBD1, 5 bases. Deletions cut 4 bases from V and 1 base from J, with 10 bases between. CDR1 and CDR2 from the germline V gene are SNHLY and FYNNEI. This CDR3 is 14 amino acids long. This CDR3 is CASSGDARNTEAFF. CDR3 DNA sequence: TGTGCCAGCAGTGGGGACGCGAGGAACACTGAAGCTTTCTTT. Filled out from reference TRBV2 and TRBJ1-1, the complete variable domain reads EPEVTQTPSHQVTQMGQEVILRCVPISNHLYFYWYRQILGQKVEFLVSFYNNEISEKSEIFDDQFSVERPDGSNFTLKIRSTKLEDSAMYFCASSGDARNTEAFFGQGTRLTVV.

On this clonotype: A junction boundary mismatches the germline segment, possibly from a read error. The chain couples TRBV5-6 to TRBJ1-1, with a possible D match to TRBD1 (5 bases). The length of the CDR3 is 14 residues. Germline lookup yields CDR1 SGHDT and CDR2 YYEEEE. CDR3: CASSLLSWGTEAFF. CDR3 nucleotide sequence: TGTGCCAGCAGCCTATTGTCATGGGGGACTGAAGCCTTCTTT.

V and J are TRBV29-1 and TRBJ2-5; D is perhaps TRBD1 (5 bases). This CDR3 is 12 amino acids long. Germline V gene data show CDR1 as SQVTM and CDR2 as ANQGSEA. V lost 1 base to trimming and J lost 6 bases, with 9 bases between them. The CDR3 loop reads CSVEVRVKTQYF. The DNA for the CDR3 is TGCAGCGTTGAAGTCAGGGTGAAGACCCAGTACTTC.

In the case of this clonotype: Without the conserved terminal phenylalanine or tryptophan, this CDR3 likely stems from a read error. This chain uses TRBV20-1 with TRBJ1-5, with 9 bases matching TRBD1. Looked up from germline, CDR1 is DFQATT and CDR2 is SNEGSKA (reference sequence). This CDR3 comprises 14 residues. This CDR3 reads CSARTGVSNRPQHL. For the CDR3, the DNA is TGCAGTGCAAGGACAGGGGTCAGCAATCGGCCCCAGCATCTT.

This clonotype has a count of ten or more. In nucleotides, the CDR3 is TGCGCCAGCAGGCGTCCTCAGGGGAACACTGAAGCTTTCTTT. The encoded protein is CASRRPQGNTEAFF. The chain uses TRBV5-1 and TRBJ1-1; TRBD1 might be the D (5 bases). CDR1 is SGHRS, CDR2 YFSETQ, per germline. V gave up 5 bases and J gave up 1 base, with 12 bases separating them. The CDR3 consists of 14 residues.

This clonotype was detected ten times or more. This chain joins TRBV9 and TRBJ1-4, with 8 positions matching TRBD1. CDR1 SGDLS and CDR2 YYNGEE come from the germline V gene. This CDR3 is built from 15 residues. V was clipped by 3 bases and J by 5 bases; unmatched bases: 6. The CDR3 loop is CASSDLQGGNEKLFF. In DNA form, the CDR3 reads TGTGCCAGCAGCGACTTACAGGGGGGGAATGAAAAACTGTTTTTT.

The V call is TRBV7-2, the J call TRBJ2-5, with TRBD1 matching over 10 bases. Germline-derived CDR1 and CDR2 are SGHTA and FQGNSA. Trimming cost V 6 bases and J 6 bases; bases outside gene matches: 4. This CDR3 is 13 amino acids long. In DNA form, the CDR3 reads TGTGCCAGCAGTTGGACAGGGGGAAAGACCCAGTACTTC. Its translation: CASSWTGGKTQYF.

This clonotype showed up just a few times. The chain has TRBV18 and TRBJ1-4; D gene unclear. From germline, CDR1 is KGHSH and CDR2 LQKENI. This CDR3 has 13 amino acids. The V end was cut by 0 bases, the J end by 6 bases, with 5 bases between. The DNA of the CDR3 is TGTGCCAGCTCACCACCGTCGGATGAAAAACTGTTTTTT. This codes for CASSPPSDEKLFF.

The chain uses TRBV7-8 and TRBJ1-2; TRBD1 aligns across 8 bases. Germline V gene data show CDR1 as SGHVS and CDR2 as FQNEAQ. V lost 8 bases, J lost 6 bases, and 11 bases stayed unmatched. This CDR3 spans 14 amino acids. The CDR3 protein is CASGPGQGNHGYTF. DNA for the CDR3: TGTGCCAGCGGCCCCGGACAGGGAAACCATGGCTACACCTTC. The full variable domain, its missing parts supplied by reference TRBV7-8 and TRBJ1-2, is GAGVSQSPRYKVAKRGQDVALRCDPISGHVSLFWYQQALGQGPEFLTYFQNEAQLDKSGLPSDRFFAERPEGSVSTLKIQRTQQEDSAVYLCASGPGQGNHGYTFGSGTRLTVV.

V is TRBV5-1 and J is TRBJ2-7, with 7 positions matching TRBD1. Germline-derived CDR1 and CDR2 are SGHRS and YFSETQ. This CDR3 has 13 amino acids. The trim removed 4 bases at V and 4 bases at J, leaving 5 bases unmatched. Here the CDR3 reads CASSLGGWYEQYF. The CDR3 DNA follows: TGCGCCAGCAGCCTAGGGGGCTGGTACGAGCAGTACTTC.

Ten or more counts support this clonotype. The chain combines TRBV4-2 with TRBJ2-2; 9 bases match TRBD2. The germline gives CDR1 LGHNA, CDR2 YNFKEQ. The CDR3 runs 16 residues. V dropped 4 bases and J dropped 5; count of bases not matched to a gene: 8. The CDR3 bases are TGTGCCAGCAGCCGGGCGGGGGGGTCAAAAACCGGGGAGCTGTTTTTT. Its translation is CASSRAGGSKTGELFF.

This clonotype was recorded only once. The J gene is TRBJ2-2, the V gene TRBV20-1, with 8 bases fitting TRBD1. CDR3 length: 14 residues. From germline, CDR1 is DFQATT and CDR2 SNEGSKA (reference sequence). V shed 0 bases, J shed 7 bases, and the junction held 4 bases outside the gene matches. This chain's CDR3 is CSARDSRGHGELFF. The DNA of the CDR3 is TGCAGTGCTAGAGATTCCAGGGGGCACGGGGAGCTGTTTTTT.

The chain recombines TRBV10-3 with TRBJ2-7; 13 nucleotides agree with TRBD2. The germline CDR1 and CDR2 sequences are ENHRY and SYGVKD. Trimming at V came to 6 bases and at J to 2 bases, leaving 13 bases not matched to a gene. The CDR3 totals 18 residues. The CDR3 loop is CAISLTGTSGIPPYEQYF. The CDR3 DNA reads TGTGCCATCAGCTTGACCGGGACTAGCGGGATTCCCCCCTACGAGCAGTACTTC.

This clonotype was seen ten or more times. The CDR3 does not end in the conserved phenylalanine or tryptophan, so this is likely a read error. J is TRBJ2-2 and V is TRBV5-5; no firm D call. CDR1 and CDR2 (germline): SGHKS, YYEKEE (reference sequence). Trimming shortened V by 4 bases and J by 6 bases, and 10 bases separated the two germline ends. The CDR3 length is 13 residues. CDR3 protein: CASSPGPSGELFL. The CDR3, as DNA: TGTGCCAGCAGCCCGGGTCCATCCGGGGAGCTGTTTCTT.

Only a few counts were recorded for this clonotype. A read error may produce the germline difference seen at one junction end. The chain is built from TRBV20-1 and TRBJ1-4; D gene unclear. This CDR3 comprises 14 residues. The germline V gene has CDR1 DFQATT and CDR2 SNEGSKA (reference sequence). CDR3 in DNA: TGCAGTGCTACGGGTGGCCCGACTAATGAAAGACTGTTTTTT. Residues: CSATGGPTNERLFF.

Many counts were recorded for this clonotype. The chain carries TRBV30 and TRBJ1-2; TRBD1 might be the D (6 bases). The CDR3 runs 14 residues. The germline V and J ends were trimmed by 2 bases and 0 bases, with 10 bases remaining between them. Germline-derived CDR1 and CDR2 are GTSNPN and SVGIG (reference sequence). In DNA form, the CDR3 reads TGTGCCTGGAGTCTAGGGACACCTAACTATGGCTACACCTTC. This sequence encodes CAWSLGTPNYGYTF. Full variable domain (rest looked up from reference TRBV30 and TRBJ1-2): SQTIHQWPATLVQPVGSPLSLECTVEGTSNPNLYWYRQAAGRGLQLLFYSVGIGQISSEVPQNLSASRPQDRQFILSSKKLLLSDSGFYLCAWSLGTPNYGYTFGSGTRLTVV.

The chain employs TRBV7-2 and TRBJ1-5, with D possibly being TRBD1 (5 bases). CDR3 length: 14 residues. Trimming took 7 bases from V and 9 from J, leaving 19 bases between them. Germline CDR1 and CDR2: SGHTA and FQGNSA. CDR3 bases: TGTGCCAGCACCGCCGGACAAAAGGTAGCGCCCCAGCATTTT. As protein: CASTAGQKVAPQHF.

The gene calls are TRBV9 and TRBJ1-2, with 8 bases aligning to TRBD1. The ends lost 3 bases at V and 3 bases at J; junction bases unmatched: 4. This CDR3 spans 14 amino acids. Germline V gives CDR1 SGDLS, CDR2 YYNGEE. The DNA for the CDR3 is TGTGCCAGCAGCGACGCAGGGGGCGACTATGGCTACACCTTC. Its protein product is CASSDAGGDYGYTF.

This clonotype was recorded at least ten times. J is TRBJ2-2 and V is TRBV27; the D is unclear. The V end was cut by 3 bases, the J end by 2 bases, with 7 bases between. Per the germline V gene, CDR1 is MNHEY and CDR2 is SMNVEV (reference sequence). This CDR3 contains 14 residues. CDR3 DNA: TGTGCCAGCAGTTTGTGGCATAACACCGGGGAGCTGTTTTTT. It is translated as CASSLWHNTGELFF.

Ten or more counts support this clonotype. Germline and junction disagree at one end, which may indicate a read error. The chain is built from TRBV20-1 and TRBJ1-4; no definite D call. The length of the CDR3 is 14 residues. Germline V lookup: CDR1 DFQATT, CDR2 SNEGSKA (reference sequence). The CDR3 DNA sequence: TGCAGTGCCTTTGCCGGGTCTCGAAATGAAAAACTGGTTTTT. Translated, it gives CSAFAGSRNEKLVF.

As to this clonotype: One end of the junction does not line up with germline, which may come from a read error. The chain employs TRBV7-8 and TRBJ1-6; 7 bases are a match to TRBD1. Germline V gene lookup returns CDR1 SGHVS and CDR2 FQNEAQ. The CDR3 covers 15 residues. CDR3 sequence: CASSQTRQGNSPLHF. The CDR3 DNA follows: TGCGCCAGCAGCCAAACCCGACAGGGTAATTCACCCCTCCACTTT.

CDR3 coding DNA: TGCGCCAGCAGCCAAGACGGCCCGGGGGCGTTCACCTTC. Translating gives CASSQDGPGAFTF. V gene TRBV4-1 combines with J gene TRBJ1-2; D possibly corresponds to TRBD1 (6 bases). The CDR3 totals 13 residues. V was cut by 0 bases and J by 13 bases, with 15 bases left in between. Germline assignment: CDR1 MGHRA and CDR2 YSYEKL.

This clonotype has ten or more counts. The V and J genes are TRBV4-1 and TRBJ1-4, with 8 bases aligning to TRBD1. This CDR3 is built from 16 residues. Trimming took 4 bases from V and 0 from J; bases not matched to a gene: 4. Germline V gene sequence: CDR1 MGHRA, CDR2 YSYEKL. CDR3 loop: CASSLGQVSTNEKLFF. CDR3 DNA sequence: TGCGCCAGCAGCCTGGGACAGGTATCAACTAATGAAAAACTGTTTTTT.

As concerns this clonotype: Germline and junction disagree at one end, which may indicate a read error. This chain uses TRBV28 with TRBJ1-2; 11 nucleotides line up with TRBD1. Germline CDR1 MDHEN, CDR2 SYDVKM. The CDR3 is 13 amino acids. The DNA for the CDR3 is TGCGCCGGCAGTTTGGGACAGGGGGGAGGCTACACCTTC. Translating gives CAGSLGQGGGYTF.

This clonotype was seen at least ten times. The chain uses TRBV28 and TRBJ1-2; 8 bases agree with TRBD1. Germline loops: CDR1 MDHEN, CDR2 SYDVKM. The ends lost 4 bases at V and 4 bases at J; junction bases unmatched: 5. CDR3 length: 14 amino acids. The CDR3 protein is CASSSPGTGYGYTF. CDR3 sequence (DNA): TGTGCCAGCAGTTCCCCCGGGACAGGCTATGGCTACACCTTC.